These T cell receptor beta chains were read from a single sample in a study of T cell responses to AZD1222 COVID-19 vaccine. The repertoire was sequenced with immunoSEQ multiplex PCR; TCRdb's copy has only in-frame clones and lacks some. Among approximately 220,000 clones listed, roughly 91% were seen once. Sequencing was performed on peripheral blood, taken on day 0 of MenACWY control vaccination. The receptors stem from an adult in good health. CDR3s include the opening cysteine and the closing phenylalanine or tryptophan. A D gene is named only where the DNA matches it firmly. For some rows the clone size is stated as once, few or many, or as a class when expanded; others skip it.

j_call | d_call | clone_size | v_call | cdr3_nt | cdr3_aa
TRBJ2-4 | NA | NA | TRBV3-1/TRBV3-2 | TGTGCCAGCAGCCAAGGCGCGGGGGCTCAAAACATTCAGTACTTC | CASSQGAGAQNIQYF
TRBJ1-2 | TRBD1 | NA | TRBV6-5 | TGTGCCAGCAGGTCGGGGACAGTCTATGGCTACACCTTC | CASRSGTVYGYTF
TRBJ1-2 | NA | NA | TRBV3-1/TRBV3-2 | TGTGCCAGCAGCCAGGCGACGAAGGGTGGTGGCTACACCTTC | CASSQATKGGGYTF
TRBJ2-7 | TRBD1 | NA | TRBV18 | TGTGCCAGCTCACCACCCGACAGGGGATTCAGGTACGAGCAGTACTTC | CASSPPDRGFRYEQYF
TRBJ2-7 | NA | NA | TRBV18 | TGTGCCAGCTCACCGGAACAGCCTTACGAGCAGTACTTC | CASSPEQPYEQYF
TRBJ2-1 | TRBD2 | NA | TRBV4-2 | TGTGCCAGCAGCCCCGGGACTAGCCGAGACAATGAGCAGTTCTTC | CASSPGTSRDNEQFF
TRBJ1-4 | TRBD1 | NA | TRBV10-2 | TGCGCCAGCAGTCTACAGGGGACTAATGAAAAACTGTTTTTT | CASSLQGTNEKLFF
TRBJ1-1 | NA | NA | TRBV6-5 | TGTGCCAGCACCTCCGGGACACTTAACACTGAAGCTTTCTTT | CASTSGTLNTEAFF
TRBJ1-4 | NA | NA | TRBV6-5 | TGTGCCAGCAGAGGGCCCTCTAATGAAAAACTGTTTTTT | CASRGPSNEKLFF
TRBJ2-1 | NA | NA | TRBV7-3 | TGTGCCAGCACCCTTAATCCTCAGTCTTACAATGAGCAGTTCTTC | CASTLNPQSYNEQFF
TRBJ1-3 | NA | NA | TRBV5-4 | TGTGCCAGCAGCTTGAGGGGCTCCTCCAGCTCTGGAAACACCATATATTTT | CASSLRGSSSSGNTIYF
TRBJ2-2 | TRBD2 | NA | TRBV7-6 | TGTGCCAGCAGCTCCACGACTAGCGCGAACACCGGGGAGCTGTTTTTT | CASSSTTSANTGELFF
TRBJ1-2 | TRBD1 | NA | TRBV5-1 | TGCGCCAGCAGCTTGGGACAGGGCCCCTATGGCTACACCTTC | CASSLGQGPYGYTF
TRBJ2-7 | NA | NA | TRBV6-4 | TGTGCCAGCAAGAAAGGAGGGAATACGCCGTTCTCCTACGAGCAGTACTTC | CASKKGGNTPFSYEQYF
TRBJ1-2 | NA | once | TRBV7-9 | TGTGCCAGCAGCTTGGCGGGGAGGGGGAAAAGAAACTATGGCTACACCTTC | CASSLAGRGKRNYGYTF
TRBJ2-5 | TRBD2 | once | TRBV6-5 | TGTGCCAGCCGGGGGGGAGAGACCCAGTACTTC | CASRGGETQYF
TRBJ1-2 | NA | NA | TRBV3-1/TRBV3-2 | TGTGCCAGCAGCAAACAGAACTATGGCTACACCTTC | CASSKQNYGYTF
TRBJ1-5 | TRBD1 | NA | TRBV7-2 | TGTGCCAGCAGCTTAGACACAGGGGGCCGGCCCCAGCATTTT | CASSLDTGGRPQHF
TRBJ1-1 | NA | once | TRBV19 | TGTGCCCTCCTTCCTCCGGGGCCACTCTTATGGTACACTGAAGCTTTCTTT | CALLPPGPLLWYTEAFF
TRBJ2-7 | TRBD2 | NA | TRBV4-2 | TGTGCCAGCAGCCAGCGGGAGCGGGGGTTCGCCTACGAGCAGTACTTC | CASSQRERGFAYEQYF
TRBJ2-5 | NA | NA | TRBV18 | TGTGCCAGCTCACCGGGTGGGAGAGAGACCCAGTACTTC | CASSPGGRETQYF
TRBJ2-1 | NA | once | TRBV6-6 | TGTGCCAGCAGCCCCGTGAGGGGGTGGTACAATGAGCAGTTCTTC | CASSPVRGWYNEQFF
TRBJ1-3 | NA | NA | TRBV30 | TGTGCCTGGCGCCACTCTGGAAACACCATATATTTT | CAWRHSGNTIYF
TRBJ2-5 | TRBD1 | NA | TRBV28 | TGTGCCAGCAGGACAGGGCCTGCCGGGTCGCGGTCCCAGTACTTC | CASRTGPAGSRSQYF
TRBJ1-4 | NA | NA | TRBV30 | TGTGCCTGGAGTGTACTCAGCCTTGGCAAACTGTTTTTT | CAWSVLSLGKLFF
TRBJ2-7 | NA | NA | TRBV7-2 | TGTGCCAGCAGCTCAGCCTACGAGCAGTACTTC | CASSSAYEQYF
TRBJ2-7 | NA | NA | TRBV20-1 | TGCAGTGCTAGTGACGGTGGCGCCTACGAGCAGTACTTC | CSASDGGAYEQYF
TRBJ2-7 | NA | NA | TRBV28 | TGTGCCACCACGAAGGGGCGGTCCTACGAGCAGTACTTC | CATTKGRSYEQYF
TRBJ1-1 | NA | NA | TRBV11-3 | TGTGCCAGCTCTAGCGCAGGGCCGAACACTGAAGCTTTCTTT | CASSSAGPNTEAFF
TRBJ2-7 | NA | NA | TRBV11-3 | TGTGCCAGCAGCTTAGCTAGCCCAGGGCCCTACGAGCAGTACTTC | CASSLASPGPYEQYF
TRBJ1-2 | NA | NA | TRBV12-3/TRBV12-4 | TGTGCCAGCAGTTCCTATGGCTACACCTTC | CASSSYGYTF
TRBJ2-3 | NA | NA | TRBV6-5 | TGTGCCAGCAGTTACTTGGGTTGGGGGGCCAAAGATACGCAGTATTTT | CASSYLGWGAKDTQYF
TRBJ1-2 | TRBD1 | NA | TRBV18 | TGTGCCAGCTCAAGAACCGGGACAGACTATGGCTACACCTTC | CASSRTGTDYGYTF
TRBJ2-2 | TRBD2 | NA | TRBV4-1 | TGCGCCAGCAGCCAAGAAGCGGGGCACATCCCAACCGGGGAGCTGTTTTTT | CASSQEAGHIPTGELFF
TRBJ2-1 | NA | NA | TRBV5-5 | TGTGCCAGCAGCTCGGAAAGGGGGGCGACCCTTCTGGATGAGCAGTTCTTC | CASSSERGATLLDEQFF
TRBJ1-4 | NA | NA | TRBV19 | TGTGCCAGTAGTGCCCGGGCGGAAGCAACTAATGAAAAACTGTTTTTT | CASSARAEATNEKLFF
TRBJ2-3 | TRBD2 | NA | TRBV18 | TGTGCCAGCTCACCCCAACCGCTAGCGGGGAGCACAGATACGCAGTATTTT | CASSPQPLAGSTDTQYF
TRBJ2-2 | TRBD1 | NA | TRBV25-1 | TGTGCCAGCAGCCCCAGGGGGCCCGGGACCGGGGAGCTGTTTTTT | CASSPRGPGTGELFF
TRBJ1-6 | NA | once | TRBV6-5 | TGTGCCAGCAGTTACTCGAGGTGGACAGCTAATTCACCCCTCCACTTT | CASSYSRWTANSPLHF
TRBJ1-6 | NA | NA | TRBV2 | TGTGCCAGCAGCGCACAGGGCATCAATTCACCCCTCCACTTT | CASSAQGINSPLHF